This T cell receptor beta chain derives from a study of T cells in Graves' hyperthyroidism and ophthalmopathy. Study-wide context: The blood sample was taken at first diagnosis, before treatment began.

Trimming removed 5 bases at V and 7 bases at J, with 24 bases between. CDR3 length: 17 amino acids. Researchers amplified the TCR beta CDR3 regions from RNA transcripts. Carried out on the TCR CDR3, a first-round RT-PCR used the HTBI primer set. TCRdb recomputed calls from the multiplex PCR reads with MiXCR, one row per CDR3 protein. The sample shows around 300,000 distinct CDR3 sequences, about 14% of them seen only once. Exclusion criteria comprised uncontrolled infection, other autoimmune disease, pregnancy or lactation. Out of over 9 ml of fresh peripheral blood came the PBMCs. Findings of the study overall: Most thyroid clonotypes expanded above 0.001 were also detected in blood.

This clonotype was picked up many times. Its antigen is not identified. The chain joins TRBV12-3 or TRBV12-4 to TRBJ2-1; D is possibly TRBD1 (5 bases). This sequence originates from a woman aged 30 to 39 with Graves' hyperthyroidism that later progressed to Graves' ophthalmopathy. Sample: blood. As DNA, the CDR3 is TGTGCCAGCAGTCCCCCGGGCGGCGACAGACTTGGGAATGAGCAGTTCTTC. The encoded protein is CASSPPGGDRLGNEQFF.